The sequence of this T cell receptor (beta chain) was determined in a study of blood T cell repertoires in COVID-19. Study details: From the United States, Italy and Spain came samples of acute and convalescent COVID-19. PBMCs, B-cell-depleted T cells, or T cells provided the cDNA or gDNA that made up the material.

The germline CDR1 and CDR2 sequences are GTSNPN and SVGIG (reference sequence). This CDR3 has 13 residues. The V and J ends lost 6 bases and 6 bases respectively, with 15 bases between them. Authors' data handling: Reference gene primer amplification in the assay estimated nucleated cell counts. The method was immunoSEQ multiplex PCR; TCRdb's version includes in-frame clones alone and lacks a portion of them. V, J and clone size derive from that table, while D and trimming were established from the DNA sequence. The sample consists of more than 15,000 clones, about four fifths of them appearing once.

The material sequenced was peripheral blood. The TCR comes from a man older than 75 with active COVID-19. V is TRBV30 and J is TRBJ2-1, with a tentative D call TRBD1 (6 bases). CDR3 coding DNA: TGTGCCTGTCGCTGGGACATCCCCAATGAGCAGTTCTTC. Encoded protein: CACRWDIPNEQFF.